A selection of T cell receptor beta chains follows, all from one sample in a study of long-term antiretroviral therapy in people with HIV. The table came from immunoSEQ multiplex PCR; TCRdb's copy has only in-frame clones and leaves some out. This table holds about 25,000 clones, 86% found once. The material was unsorted PBMCs, obtained 1.9 years after starting antiretroviral therapy. The receptor source for this set is a woman in her thirties with HIV. CDR3s include the opening cysteine and the closing phenylalanine or tryptophan.

j_call: TRBJ2-1; v_call: TRBV6-5; cdr3_aa: CAIVPGPYPGNEQFF
j_call: TRBJ2-1; v_call: TRBV18; cdr3_aa: CASSPPTLKPYNEQFF
j_call: TRBJ1-5; v_call: TRBV27; cdr3_aa: CASSFLGQGSQPQHF
j_call: TRBJ2-1; v_call: TRBV6-1; cdr3_aa: CASGRGHEQFF
j_call: TRBJ2-1; v_call: TRBV11-2; cdr3_aa: CASSLGNEQFF
j_call: TRBJ2-2; v_call: TRBV5-1; cdr3_aa: CASSLAPGVNGELFF
j_call: TRBJ1-6; v_call: TRBV4-1; cdr3_aa: CASSPDPKGLYNSPLHF
j_call: TRBJ1-2; v_call: TRBV6-5; cdr3_aa: CASTGVLGGYTF
j_call: TRBJ2-7; v_call: TRBV5-1; cdr3_aa: CASSLGLQGNEQYF
j_call: TRBJ2-2; v_call: TRBV30; cdr3_aa: CAWESLGTGELFF
j_call: TRBJ2-3; v_call: TRBV4-1; cdr3_aa: CASSQGGQGLDTQYF
j_call: TRBJ2-5; v_call: TRBV4-1; cdr3_aa: CASSQGEDSQETQYF
j_call: TRBJ1-6; v_call: TRBV10-3; cdr3_aa: CAISEEYSYNSPLHF
j_call: TRBJ1-2; v_call: TRBV6-5; cdr3_aa: CASSYGTGLGYTF
j_call: TRBJ2-1; v_call: TRBV2; cdr3_aa: CASSEALAGVKNEQFF
j_call: TRBJ1-2; v_call: TRBV5-6; cdr3_aa: CASSLADRPPNYGYTF
j_call: TRBJ1-4; v_call: TRBV11-2; cdr3_aa: CASSPGLGPFVEKLFF
j_call: TRBJ2-3; v_call: TRBV4-2; cdr3_aa: CASSQAMSSGGPDTQYF
j_call: TRBJ1-6; v_call: TRBV6-5; cdr3_aa: CASSPRSDSPLHF
j_call: TRBJ1-2; v_call: TRBV5-1; cdr3_aa: CASSLTGDNPYGYTF
j_call: TRBJ1-5; v_call: TRBV29-1; cdr3_aa: CSVATTTNQPQHF
j_call: TRBJ2-1; v_call: TRBV7-6; cdr3_aa: CASSLEWGNEQFF
j_call: TRBJ1-1; v_call: TRBV5-1; cdr3_aa: CASSLERGDTEAFF
j_call: TRBJ2-1; v_call: TRBV12-5; cdr3_aa: CASGLASRPYNEQFF
j_call: TRBJ1-1; v_call: TRBV27; cdr3_aa: CASSLGLNTEAFF
j_call: TRBJ1-2; v_call: TRBV5-1; cdr3_aa: CASTPTDPPGSALNYGYTF